The 4 T cell receptor beta chains in this list originate from one sample, sequenced in a study of OX40 agonist ivuxolimab in advanced cancers. Generated by immunoSEQ multiplex PCR, the TCRdb table keeps only in-frame clones and is missing some. The sample includes 50,000 to 75,000 clones, about 92% seen only once; the top ten take 0.62%. The sequencing here drew on CD4+ or CD8+ T cells sorted from blood, taken in a trial of the OX40 agonist ivuxolimab. These receptors all stem from an adult with an advanced solid tumor such as melanoma, head and neck, liver or kidney cancer.

This rearrangement joins TRBV6-7 to TRBJ2-7, with 11 nucleotides matching TRBD1. TRBV6-7 is sorted into the ORF group, with uncertain function. This CDR3 region has 19 residues. After removal of 2 bases from V and 0 bases from J, the junction contained 12 bases not matched to a gene. In nucleotides, the CDR3 is TGTGCCAGCAGTTACCCCAGGCATACCGGGACAGGGGGCTCCTACGAGCAGTACTTC. Translating it yields CASSYPRHTGTGGSYEQYF.

J is TRBJ2-2 and V is TRBV9; TRBD2 aligns across 12 bases. Germline V CDR1 and CDR2: SGDLS, YYNGEE. This CDR3 contains 15 residues. V dropped 2 bases and J dropped 7; count of bases not matched to a gene: 3. CDR3 loop: CASSVTSGSHGELFF. Here the CDR3 DNA reads TGTGCCAGCAGCGTGACTAGCGGGAGTCACGGGGAGCTGTTTTTT.

A single count supports this clone. The V and J genes are TRBV5-6 and TRBJ2-7, with a tentative D call TRBD1 (5 bases). Trimming cost V 2 bases and J 7 bases, with 16 bases left between them. There are 14 residues in the CDR3. In germline, CDR1 is SGHDT, CDR2 YYEEEE. The DNA for the CDR3 is TGTGCCAGCAGCTTCGGGCAGGGATATGGTGAGCAGTACTTC. Amino acids: CASSFGQGYGEQYF. Looking up the rest from reference TRBV5-6 and TRBJ2-7 gives the full variable domain: DAGVTQSPTHLIKTRGQQVTLRCSPKSGHDTVSWYQQALGQGPQFIFQYYEEEERQRGNFPDRFSGHQFPNYSSELNVNALLLGDSALYLCASSFGQGYGEQYFGPGTRLTVT.

The V gene is TRBV21-1, the J gene TRBJ2-7; whether TRBD2, the table's D call, matches the DNA was not checked. TRBV21-1 is classified as a pseudogene. This CDR3 is built from 15 residues. CDR3 sequence: CASSKVPGMEYEQYF. CDR3 in DNA: TGTGCCAGCAGCAAAGTTCCGGGGATGGAGTACGAGCAGTACTTC.